This TCR beta chain derives from a study of identical twins. Regarding this clonotype: The antigen is unknown.

Germline loops: CDR1 MNHEY, CDR2 SMNVEV (reference sequence). The CDR3 sequence is 17 residues long. The V and J ends lost 3 bases and 2 bases, in that order; junction bases with no gene match: 7. Study-wide results and limits: Clonotypes of the beta chain that were abundant in cord blood carried fewer insertions (memory repertoires showed none).

TCRdb redid the calling of the 5' RACE reads with MiXCR, one entry per CDR3 protein. The sample shows 1.5 million to 2 million distinct CDR3 sequences, about 30% of them seen only once. All donors were healthy, and all were Caucasian. What was sequenced was cord blood. V usage is TRBV27 and J usage is TRBJ2-3; 11 nucleotides agree with TRBD2. The receptor was isolated from a newborn girl in good health. The CDR3 sequence: CASSLPPSGGITDTQYF. DNA of the CDR3: TGTGCCAGCAGTTTGCCGCCTAGCGGGGGGATCACAGATACGCAGTATTTT.